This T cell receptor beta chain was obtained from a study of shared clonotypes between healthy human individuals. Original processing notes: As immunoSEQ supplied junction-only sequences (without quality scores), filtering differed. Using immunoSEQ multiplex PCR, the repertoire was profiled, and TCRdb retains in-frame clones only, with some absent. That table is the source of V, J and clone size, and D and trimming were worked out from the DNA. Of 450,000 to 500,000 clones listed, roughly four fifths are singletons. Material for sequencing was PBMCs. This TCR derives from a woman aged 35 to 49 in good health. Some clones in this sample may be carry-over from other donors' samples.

The CDR3 nucleotides read TGTGCCAGCAGCCACGGACAGGGCTTTAACTATGGCTACACCTTC. This gives the protein CASSHGQGFNYGYTF. This chain joins TRBV4-2 and TRBJ1-2; TRBD1 agrees at 8 bases. This CDR3 is 15 amino acids long. The trim removed 3 bases at V and 1 base at J, leaving 4 bases unmatched. Germline assignment: CDR1 LGHNA and CDR2 YNFKEQ.